This TCR beta chain was identified in a study of blood T cell repertoires in COVID-19. There are a few counts of this clone. Other nucleotide sequences in the sample specify the same CDR3. From germline, CDR1 is SGHDT and CDR2 YYEEEE. The CDR3 spans 14 residues. V lost 4 bases to trimming and J lost 1 base, with 8 bases between them. Original processing methods: The authors estimated nucleated cell counts from reference gene primer amplification. Libraries were prepared by immunoSEQ multiplex PCR; TCRdb keeps only in-frame clonotypes and omits some of them. Clone size and V and J calls were adopted from that table, with D and trimming inferred from the DNA. The sample holds roughly 68,000 clones, 65% to 85% seen once.

Sequences were obtained from peripheral blood. This receptor was obtained from a woman aged 50 to 65 with acute or convalescent COVID-19. The genes are TRBV5-6 and TRBJ2-2; D is perhaps TRBD2 (6 bases). The CDR3 is CASSLGGNTGELFF. DNA of the CDR3: TGTGCCAGCAGCCTGGGAGGGAACACCGGGGAGCTGTTTTTT.